Below, one T cell receptor beta chain is given with its context. Its cognate antigen is unknown. This sample stems from a study of T cell responses to AZD1222 COVID-19 vaccine. In the study overall: Pooled samples include second doses given at about 4 or 12 weeks. Study-level points and caveats: Just a handful of AZD1222 recipients were seropositive at baseline. Variant regions that are unmutated are reportedly the target of nearly half of spike-specific TCRs. Donors, mostly white British, included more females; clonal diversity was possibly underestimated.

Clones were sequenced by immunoSEQ multiplex PCR, and TCRdb holds only the in-frame ones, with some missing. The repertoire holds 150,000 to 180,000 clones, with just over 90% as singletons. This clonotype was sampled from an adult in good health. The sequences come from peripheral blood, collected on day 0 of AZD1222 vaccination.

CDR3 DNA: TGTGCCAGTTCCAGGGGAAACTATGGCTACACCTTC. This encodes CASSRGNYGYTF. The chain carries TRBV19 and TRBJ1-2; possibly TRBD1 for D (6 bases). Trimming stripped 8 bases from V and 2 bases from J, with 9 bases between. CDR1 and CDR2 (germline): LNHDA, SQIVND (reference sequence). The CDR3 covers 12 residues.